The source of this T cell receptor beta chain is a study of PD-1 blockade in classical Hodgkin lymphoma. Study-wide points: Healthy donors were reported to have higher baseline TCR diversity than newly diagnosed patients.

The sample's time point: cycle 4 day 1 (C4D1), after less than 7 weeks of nivolumab. All trial patients relapsed after autologous stem cell transplantation. PBMCs were thawed, and CD8+ T cells were then isolated from them by magnetic negative selection. In the case of this clone: No antigen is known for it.

Germline assignment: CDR1 SGDLS and CDR2 YYNGEE. The CDR3 consists of 15 residues. V dropped 4 bases and J dropped 1 base, with 15 bases sitting between them. Profiling relied on immunoSEQ multiplex PCR, and the TCRdb table lists in-frame clones only, not all of them. The table lists some 9,500 clones, roughly 72% of them singletons. The specimen was CD8+ T cells from blood, collected before the fourth cycle of nivolumab. This TCR derives from a human donor with classical Hodgkin lymphoma. The V and J genes are TRBV9 and TRBJ2-7; D possibly corresponds to TRBD2 (5 bases). CDR3 bases: TGTGCCAGCAGCCCCAGCGGAACCCCTTCCTACGAGCAGTACTTC. This sequence encodes CASSPSGTPSYEQYF.